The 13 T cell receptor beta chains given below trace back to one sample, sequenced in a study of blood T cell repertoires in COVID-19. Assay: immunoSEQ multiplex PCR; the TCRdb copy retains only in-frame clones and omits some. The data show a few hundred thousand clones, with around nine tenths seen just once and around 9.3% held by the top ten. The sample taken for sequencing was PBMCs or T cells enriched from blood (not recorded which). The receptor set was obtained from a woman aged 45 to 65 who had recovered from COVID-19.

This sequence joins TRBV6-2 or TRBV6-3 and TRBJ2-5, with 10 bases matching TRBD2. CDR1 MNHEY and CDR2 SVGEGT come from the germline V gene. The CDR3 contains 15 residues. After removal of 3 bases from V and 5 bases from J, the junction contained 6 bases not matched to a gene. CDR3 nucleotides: TGTGCCAGCAGTTATCTAGCGGGGGTAGTGGAGACCCAGTACTTC. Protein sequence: CASSYLAGVVETQYF.

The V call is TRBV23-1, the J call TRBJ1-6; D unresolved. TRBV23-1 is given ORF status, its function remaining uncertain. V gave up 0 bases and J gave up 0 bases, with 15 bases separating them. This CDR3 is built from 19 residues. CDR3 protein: CASSQSVRGGSSYNSPLHF. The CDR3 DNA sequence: TGCGCCAGCAGTCAATCGGTAAGAGGTGGAAGCTCCTATAATTCACCCCTCCACTTT.

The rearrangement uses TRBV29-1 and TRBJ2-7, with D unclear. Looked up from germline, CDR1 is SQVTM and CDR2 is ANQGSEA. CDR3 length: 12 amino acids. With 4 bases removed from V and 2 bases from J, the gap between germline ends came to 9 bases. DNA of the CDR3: TGCAGCGTTGCTATGCCACCCTACGAGCAGTACTTC. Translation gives CSVAMPPYEQYF.

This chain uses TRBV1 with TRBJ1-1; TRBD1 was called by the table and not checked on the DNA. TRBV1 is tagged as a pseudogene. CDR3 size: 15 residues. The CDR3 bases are TGCACCAGCAGCCGAAGGACAGGCATGAACACTGAAGCTTTCTTT. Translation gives CTSSRRTGMNTEAFF.

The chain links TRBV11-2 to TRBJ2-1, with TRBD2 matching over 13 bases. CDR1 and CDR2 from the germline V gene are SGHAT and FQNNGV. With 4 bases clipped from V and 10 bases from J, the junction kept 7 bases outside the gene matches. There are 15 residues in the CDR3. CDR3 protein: CASSSKGTSGDEQFF. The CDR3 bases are TGTGCCAGCAGCTCGAAAGGGACTAGCGGGGACGAGCAGTTCTTC.

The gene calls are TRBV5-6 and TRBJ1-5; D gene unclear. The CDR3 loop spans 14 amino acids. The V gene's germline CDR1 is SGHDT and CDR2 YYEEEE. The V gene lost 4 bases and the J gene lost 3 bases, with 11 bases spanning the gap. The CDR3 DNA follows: TGTGCCAGCAGCCGCGGGAGGGCCAATCAGCCCCAGCATTTT. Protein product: CASSRGRANQPQHF. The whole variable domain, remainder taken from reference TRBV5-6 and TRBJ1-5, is DAGVTQSPTHLIKTRGQQVTLRCSPKSGHDTVSWYQQALGQGPQFIFQYYEEEERQRGNFPDRFSGHQFPNYSSELNVNALLLGDSALYLCASSRGRANQPQHFGDGTRLSIL.

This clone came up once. Written as DNA, the CDR3 is TGTGCCACCAGTGATTGGGACAGCAACAATCAGCCCCAGCATTTT. Protein product: CATSDWDSNNQPQHF. The chain couples TRBV24-1 to TRBJ1-5, with 7 bases matching TRBD1. The CDR3 contains 15 residues. J gave up 3 bases and V 2 bases, and 3 bases lay outside the gene matches. Germline values: CDR1 KGHDR, CDR2 SFDVKD.

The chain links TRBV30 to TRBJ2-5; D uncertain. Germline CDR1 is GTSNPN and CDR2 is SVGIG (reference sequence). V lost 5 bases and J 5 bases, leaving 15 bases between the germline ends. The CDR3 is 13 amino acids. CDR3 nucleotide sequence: TGTGCCTGGGGCTGGTCGGGTGGGGAGACCCAGTACTTC. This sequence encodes CAWGWSGGETQYF. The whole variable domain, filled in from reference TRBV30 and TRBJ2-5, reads SQTIHQWPATLVQPVGSPLSLECTVEGTSNPNLYWYRQAAGRGLQLLFYSVGIGQISSEVPQNLSASRPQDRQFILSSKKLLLSDSGFYLCAWGWSGGETQYFGPGTRLLVL.

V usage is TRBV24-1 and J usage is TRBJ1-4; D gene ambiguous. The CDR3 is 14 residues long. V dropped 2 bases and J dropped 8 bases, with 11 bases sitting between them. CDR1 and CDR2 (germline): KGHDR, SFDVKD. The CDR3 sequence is CATSDSGTEEKLFF. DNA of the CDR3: TGTGCCACCAGTGATTCGGGAACCGAAGAAAAACTGTTTTTT.

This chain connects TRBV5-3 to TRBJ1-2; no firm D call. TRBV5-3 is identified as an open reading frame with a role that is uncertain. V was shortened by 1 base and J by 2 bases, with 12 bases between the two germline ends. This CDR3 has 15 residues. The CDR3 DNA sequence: TGTGCCAGAAGCTTGTGTTGCCCGGGAAACTATGGCTACACCTTC. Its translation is CARSLCCPGNYGYTF.

The CDR3 reads CASSFLGGSTEAFF. The DNA of the CDR3 is TGCGCCAGCAGCTTTTTGGGGGGTAGTACTGAAGCTTTCTTT. The J gene is TRBJ1-1, the V gene TRBV5-1, with a possible D match to TRBD1 (5 bases). Trimming removed 2 bases at V and 5 bases at J, with 13 bases between. The V gene's germline CDR1 is SGHRS and CDR2 YFSETQ. The CDR3 extends over 14 amino acids.

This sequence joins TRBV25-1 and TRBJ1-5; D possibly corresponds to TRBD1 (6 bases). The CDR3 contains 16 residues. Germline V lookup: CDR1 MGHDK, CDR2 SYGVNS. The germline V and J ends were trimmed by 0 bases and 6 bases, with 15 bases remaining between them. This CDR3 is CASSEYGRGTCQPQHF. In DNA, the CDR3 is TGTGCCAGCAGTGAATATGGCAGGGGAACTTGTCAGCCCCAGCATTTT.

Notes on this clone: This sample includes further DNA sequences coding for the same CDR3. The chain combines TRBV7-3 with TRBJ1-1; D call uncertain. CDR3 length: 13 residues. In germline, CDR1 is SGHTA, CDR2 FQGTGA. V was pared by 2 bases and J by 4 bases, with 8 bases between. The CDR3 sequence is CASSLGGSTEAFF. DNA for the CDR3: TGTGCCAGCAGCTTAGGAGGTTCCACTGAAGCTTTCTTT.